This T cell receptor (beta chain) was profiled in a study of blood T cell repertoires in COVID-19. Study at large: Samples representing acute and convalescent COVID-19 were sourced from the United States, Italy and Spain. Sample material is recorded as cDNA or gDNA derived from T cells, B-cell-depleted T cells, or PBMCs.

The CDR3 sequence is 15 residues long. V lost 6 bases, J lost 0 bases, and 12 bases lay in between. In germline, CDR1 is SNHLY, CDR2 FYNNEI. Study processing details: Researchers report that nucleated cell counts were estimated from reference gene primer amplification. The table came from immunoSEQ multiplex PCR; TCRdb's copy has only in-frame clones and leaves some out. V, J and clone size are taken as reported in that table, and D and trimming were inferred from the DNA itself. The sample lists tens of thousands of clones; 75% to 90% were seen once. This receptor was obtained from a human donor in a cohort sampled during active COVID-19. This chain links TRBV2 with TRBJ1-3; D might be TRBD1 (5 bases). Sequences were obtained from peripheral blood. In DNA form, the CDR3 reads TGTGCCAGCAGGGGGGGGAAGAGCTCTGGAAACACCATATATTTT. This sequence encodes CASRGGKSSGNTIYF.